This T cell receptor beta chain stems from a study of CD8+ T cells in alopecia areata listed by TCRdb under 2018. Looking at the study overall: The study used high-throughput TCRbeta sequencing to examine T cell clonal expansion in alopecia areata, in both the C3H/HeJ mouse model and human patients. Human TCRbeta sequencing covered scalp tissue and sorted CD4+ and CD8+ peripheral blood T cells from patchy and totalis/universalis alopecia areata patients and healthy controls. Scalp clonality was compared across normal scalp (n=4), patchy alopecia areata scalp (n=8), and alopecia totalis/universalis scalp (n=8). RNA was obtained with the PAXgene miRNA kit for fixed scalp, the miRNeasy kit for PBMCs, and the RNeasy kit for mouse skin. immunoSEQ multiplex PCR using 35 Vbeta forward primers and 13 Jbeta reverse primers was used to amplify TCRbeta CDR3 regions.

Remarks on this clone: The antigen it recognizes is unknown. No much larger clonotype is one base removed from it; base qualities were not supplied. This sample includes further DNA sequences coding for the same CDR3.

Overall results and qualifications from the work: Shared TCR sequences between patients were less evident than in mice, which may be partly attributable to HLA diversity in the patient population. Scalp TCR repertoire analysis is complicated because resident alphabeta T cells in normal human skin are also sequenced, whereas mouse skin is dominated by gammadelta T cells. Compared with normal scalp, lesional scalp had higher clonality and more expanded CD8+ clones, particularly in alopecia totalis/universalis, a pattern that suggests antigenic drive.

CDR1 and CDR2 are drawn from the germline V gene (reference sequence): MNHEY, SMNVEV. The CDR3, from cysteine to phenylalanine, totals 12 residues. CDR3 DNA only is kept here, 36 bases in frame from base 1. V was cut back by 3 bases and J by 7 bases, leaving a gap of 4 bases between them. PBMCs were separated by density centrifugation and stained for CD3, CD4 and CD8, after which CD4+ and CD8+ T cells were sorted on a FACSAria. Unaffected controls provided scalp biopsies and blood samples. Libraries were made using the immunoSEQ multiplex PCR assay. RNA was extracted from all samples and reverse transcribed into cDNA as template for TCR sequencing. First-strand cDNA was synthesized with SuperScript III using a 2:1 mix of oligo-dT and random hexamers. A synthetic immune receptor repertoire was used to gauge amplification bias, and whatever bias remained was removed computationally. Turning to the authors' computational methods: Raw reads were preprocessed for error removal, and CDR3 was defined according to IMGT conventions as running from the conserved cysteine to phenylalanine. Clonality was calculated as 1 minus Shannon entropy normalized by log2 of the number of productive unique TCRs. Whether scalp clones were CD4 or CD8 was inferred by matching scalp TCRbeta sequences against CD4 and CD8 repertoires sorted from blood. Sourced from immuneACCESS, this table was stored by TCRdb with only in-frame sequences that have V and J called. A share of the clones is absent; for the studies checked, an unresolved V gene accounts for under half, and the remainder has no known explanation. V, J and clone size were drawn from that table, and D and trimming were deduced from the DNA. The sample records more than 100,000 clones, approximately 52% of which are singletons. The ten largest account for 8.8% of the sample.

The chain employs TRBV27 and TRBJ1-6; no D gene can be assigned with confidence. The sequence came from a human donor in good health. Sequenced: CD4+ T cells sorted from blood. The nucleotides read TGTGCCAGCAGTTTTGGGAATTCACCCCTCCACTTT. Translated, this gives CASSFGNSPLHF.